Detailed here is one TCR beta chain. Its antigen has not been determined. The junction and the germline gene differ at one end; a read error may be behind it. Donors were six healthy women forming three monozygous twin pairs. All three twin pairs had been reared together and were thought likely to have met the same infectious agents and vaccines. RNA was isolated from peripheral blood mononuclear cells and used to prepare TCR cDNA libraries. These data come from a study of identical twins' blood T cells (dated by TCRdb to about 2013). Concerning the study at large: About 52 million Illumina reads were obtained across some 12 libraries, of which six were alpha-chain libraries and six were beta-chain libraries. To assess how genetics influences repertoire formation, the study used next-generation sequencing to compare the TCR alpha and beta chain repertoires of three pairs of monozygous twins. Findings and caveats that apply to the study as a whole: Looking at the most abundant TCRbeta clonotypes, every donor had more CDR3 sequences in common with her twin than with unrelated donors. V gene usage, even among non-selected out-of-frame TCRbeta clonotypes, was reported to be markedly more similar within twin pairs than between unrelated donors. The proposed role of the TCRalpha J segment in MHC recognition during thymic selection was stated to require validation by independent studies. Because the twins were reared together, environmental influences could not be ruled out as the explanation for twin similarity. How many CDR3 clonotypes two donors shared depended mainly on the product of their cloneset sizes, and the twins did not clearly stray from this trend.

For CDR1 and CDR2, the germline V gene lists MGHDK and SYGVNS. The CDR3 sequence holds 15 residues, the cysteine and phenylalanine included. Only CDR3 DNA remains: 45 bases, in frame from the first base. The library came from 5' RACE. Sequencing was carried out with an Illumina Genome Analyzer IIx. The RNA-based TCR cDNA libraries were made using a previously described protocol that was modified in several ways. Sample-specific barcodes were introduced on both ends of each TCR cDNA library during cDNA synthesis and amplification to prevent cross-contamination. Per the authors' processing: Each library contained about 2.2 to 3.6 million CDR3-containing reads, and somewhere between about 90,000 and nearly 500,000 clonotypes were identified for each individual. Reads carrying improper barcode index combinations were removed, after which the MiTCR software was used to build a cloneset for each library. MiTCR filtered or rescued low-quality reads and corrected PCR and sequencing errors when assembling CDR3 clonotypes. Artificial out-of-frame clonotypes were mapped to in-frame sequences, with one indel allowed in the CDR3, and then removed. Similarity in V and J gene usage between donors was calculated as the Jensen-Shannon divergence divided by the mean entropy. The public reads were reprocessed in TCRdb via fastp at Q25 and MiXCR, keeping in-frame beta chains. Identical CDR3 proteins give one entry, which carries the most common genes and DNA. The V and J calls follow TCRdb's processing rather than the paper's. Across this sample there are 400,000 or so distinct CDR3 sequences, with over 25% seen only once. Of the sample, around 5.6% is held by the ten largest clones.

The sequence derives from a woman aged 18-49 years in good health. Recombination connected TRBV25-1 to TRBJ1-4; a tentative D call is TRBD1 (6 bases match). Source material: PBMCs. The DNA sequence reads TGTGCCAGCGGTGATGCAGGGGAGAGTCGAGAAAAACTGTTTTTT. It translates as CASGDAGESREKLFF.